The present T cell receptor beta chain was sequenced within a study of cytomegalovirus exposure and HLA in healthy donors. Study context: In terms of ancestry, the Caucasian-associated cluster contained about four fifths of the 300 to 400 genotyped donors.

The primer mix had 60 Vbeta and 13 Jbeta primers. Assay used: immunoSEQ multiplex PCR; TCRdb lists only in-frame clones, some missing. This table has approximately 130,000 clones, about 80% appearing once. This clone has just a few counts. What it recognizes is unknown. Study-wide results and caveats: In a later analysis, TCR beta V- and J-gene trimming showed a link to a missense DCLRE1C variant. An observed cluster of highly shared sequence variants was recorded as a likely sequencing artifact.

CDR3 length equals 12 residues. Germline CDR1 is SGHTA and CDR2 is FQGNSA. Deletions cut 7 bases from V and 4 bases from J, with 10 bases between. All the people who gave samples were healthy bone marrow donors. This TCR was sampled from a woman in her thirties or forties in good health and CMV-seronegative. The sequencing input was PBMCs. This rearrangement joins TRBV7-2 to TRBJ1-1; possibly TRBD1 for D (6 bases). The CDR3 nucleotides are TGTGCCAGCATCGCGGACAGCACTGAAGCTTTCTTT. Amino acid sequence: CASIADSTEAFF.